Below are 22 T cell receptor beta chains sequenced from a single sample in a study of tumour-infiltrating T cells in Burkitt lymphoma. Using immunoSEQ multiplex PCR, the repertoire was profiled, and TCRdb retains in-frame clones only, with some absent. The repertoire holds several thousand clones, with approximately 10% as singletons. Material: tumor tissue. These receptors originate from a human donor with diffuse large B-cell lymphoma.

There are a few counts of this clone. The chain employs TRBV2 and TRBJ1-5, with a weak D call TRBD1 (6 bases). The CDR3 is made up of 13 amino acids. Germline V lookup: CDR1 SNHLY, CDR2 FYNNEI. Trimming took off 7 bases at V and 6 bases at J, with 13 bases between the two ends. CDR3 region: CASTQGGGQPQHF. CDR3 sequence (DNA): TGTGCCAGCACGCAGGGAGGGGGTCAGCCCCAGCATTTT.

This clone has just a few counts. The chain recombines TRBV11-2 with TRBJ2-7; tentatively, D is TRBD1 or TRBD2 (7 bases each). The ends were cut back, 2 bases at V and 3 bases at J, with 14 bases in the middle. The germline CDR1 and CDR2 sequences are SGHAT and FQNNGV. The CDR3 is made up of 15 amino acids. The CDR3 sequence is CASSLPGRGGYEQYF. The DNA of the CDR3 is TGTGCCAGCAGCTTACCCGGCAGGGGGGGCTACGAGCAGTACTTC.

V and J are TRBV5-1 and TRBJ2-3, with TRBD2 identical over 11 bases. This CDR3 comprises 16 residues. Looked up from germline, CDR1 is SGHRS and CDR2 is YFSETQ. With 5 bases clipped from V and 2 bases from J, the junction kept 7 bases outside the gene matches. The CDR3 nucleotides are TGCGCCAGCAGGCTCGGGACTAGCGGAGACACAGATACGCAGTATTTT. Translating it yields CASRLGTSGDTDTQYF.

The chain couples TRBV18 to TRBJ1-1; D ambiguous. V shed 1 base and J shed 1 base, with 10 bases lying between them. The V gene's germline CDR1 is KGHSH and CDR2 LQKENI. The CDR3 is 15 amino acids. CDR3 in amino acids: CASSPQPFSNTEAFF. The DNA for the CDR3 is TGTGCCAGCTCACCACAACCTTTCTCGAACACTGAAGCTTTCTTT.

This clone was found a few times. This chain uses TRBV5-6 with TRBJ1-6, with D hard to call. The germline V and J ends were trimmed by 5 bases and 9 bases, with 12 bases remaining between them. The CDR3 length is 13 residues. From germline, CDR1 is SGHDT and CDR2 YYEEEE. The CDR3 region has the DNA TGTGCCAGCAGTTACCGGACCCTTTCACCCCTCCACTTT. This gives the protein CASSYRTLSPLHF.

This clone was recorded once. This chain connects TRBV6-4 to TRBJ2-2, with TRBD1 matching 9 bases. V shed 6 bases and J 3 bases; nucleotides not matched to a gene: 11. The CDR3 consists of 17 residues. Germline CDR1 and CDR2: MRHNA and SNTAGT. The CDR3 nucleotides are TGTGCCAGCAGCCATGCTTCCGGGACAGGGCACACCGGGGAGCTGTTTTTT. This encodes CASSHASGTGHTGELFF.

This clone was counted between two and nine times. The CDR3: CASRPVSGGETQYF. CDR3 DNA: TGTGCCAGCAGGCCTGTTAGCGGGGGTGAGACCCAGTACTTC. The chain has TRBV5-4 and TRBJ2-5, with 9 bases matching TRBD2. Per the germline V gene, CDR1 is SGHNT and CDR2 is YYREEE (reference sequence). V shed 5 bases and J 5 bases; nucleotides not matched to a gene: 7. This CDR3 is 14 amino acids long.

The rearrangement joins TRBV2 to TRBJ1-1; D is ambiguous. Germline V gene data show CDR1 as SNHLY and CDR2 as FYNNEI. Trimming shortened V by 6 bases and J by 0 bases, and 11 bases separated the two germline ends. The CDR3 covers 14 residues. The CDR3 sequence: CASSPRRMNTEAFF. DNA of the CDR3: TGTGCCAGCAGCCCCCGTAGGATGAACACTGAAGCTTTCTTT.

Sample share makes this clone large. This sequence joins TRBV30 and TRBJ1-1; D possibly corresponds to TRBD1 (5 bases). V was pared by 4 bases and J by 6 bases, with 15 bases between. Germline V gene data show CDR1 as GTSNPN and CDR2 as SVGIG (reference sequence). The CDR3 runs 13 residues. CDR3 in DNA: TGTGCCTGGACAGCCCTATCGGGGGCTGAAGCTTTCTTT. Its translation is CAWTALSGAEAFF.

V gene TRBV7-6 combines with J gene TRBJ2-1, with TRBD1 matching over 9 bases. V shed 4 bases, J shed 4 bases, and the junction held 8 bases outside the gene matches. This CDR3 is 16 amino acids long. The germline V gene has CDR1 SGHVS and CDR2 FNYEAQ. The DNA of the CDR3 is TGTGCCAGCAGCTCCAGACAGGGGGAAATTTACAATGAGCAGTTCTTC. This encodes CASSSRQGEIYNEQFF. Variable domain in full (rest from reference TRBV7-6 and TRBJ2-1): GAGVSQSPRYKVTKRGQDVALRCDPISGHVSLYWYRQALGQGPEFLTYFNYEAQQDKSGLPNDRFSAERPEGSISTLTIQRTEQRDSAMYRCASSSRQGEIYNEQFFGPGTRLTVL.

The chain carries TRBV2 and TRBJ1-6; the D is unclear. This CDR3 has 13 residues. The V and J ends lost 7 bases and 7 bases respectively, with 11 bases between them. Germline assignment: CDR1 SNHLY and CDR2 FYNNEI. The CDR3 is CASKTMGNSPLHF. Written as DNA, the CDR3 is TGTGCCAGCAAAACTATGGGGAATTCACCCCTCCACTTT.

The chain joins TRBV9 to TRBJ1-6; maybe TRBD1 (5 bases). Per germline, CDR1 SGDLS and CDR2 YYNGEE. Trimming took off 0 bases at V and 7 bases at J, with 11 bases between the two ends. This CDR3 region has 15 residues. The CDR3 DNA sequence: TGTGCCAGCAGCGTAGGGGGCGACCCCAATTCACCCCTCCACTTT. Translating gives CASSVGGDPNSPLHF.

This clone was seen more than once but under ten times. The V and J genes are TRBV5-1 and TRBJ2-6; 7 bases match TRBD1. CDR1 and CDR2 from the germline V gene are SGHRS and YFSETQ. V shed 4 bases and J 4 bases; nucleotides not matched to a gene: 5. There are 15 residues in the CDR3. The CDR3 DNA reads as TGCGCCAGCAGCGGCGAGGGGGCCGGGGCCAACGTCCTGACTTTC. This translates into CASSGEGAGANVLTF.

This clone was detected a few times. The V call is TRBV7-2, the J call TRBJ1-2, with D unclear. CDR3 length equals 13 residues. With 2 bases removed from V and 5 bases from J, the gap between germline ends came to 9 bases. Germline V gene sequence: CDR1 SGHTA, CDR2 FQGNSA. The CDR3 DNA reads as TGTGCCAGCAGCTTAAGCTTGAGGTATGGCTACACCTTC. Protein sequence: CASSLSLRYGYTF. Full variable domain (outside the CDR3, taken from reference TRBV7-2 and TRBJ1-2): GAGVSQSPSNKVTEKGKDVELRCDPISGHTALYWYRQSLGQGLEFLIYFQGNSAPDKSGLPSDRFSAERTGGSVSTLTIQRTQQEDSAVYLCASSLSLRYGYTFGSGTRLTVV.

This rearrangement joins TRBV7-6 to TRBJ2-7; D ambiguous. CDR3 size: 15 residues. Trimming left V 5 bases short and J 2 bases short, with 16 bases between. The germline V gene encodes CDR1 SGHVS and CDR2 FNYEAQ. The CDR3 nucleotides are TGTGCCAGCAGCAGAGAAGAAGGACGGACCTACGAGCAGTACTTC. Protein: CASSREEGRTYEQYF.

V gene TRBV4-3 combines with J gene TRBJ2-7, with TRBD2 identical over 10 bases. V lost 0 bases to trimming and J lost 1 base; unmatched junction nucleotides: 3. There are 16 residues in the CDR3. Germline CDR1 and CDR2: LGHNA and YSLEER. This CDR3 is CASSQDVLAGSYEQYF. The CDR3 coding sequence is TGCGCCAGCAGCCAAGACGTACTAGCGGGGTCCTACGAGCAGTACTTC.

J is TRBJ2-1 and V is TRBV27, with D maybe TRBD1 (5 bases). This CDR3 is built from 14 residues. The germline V gene encodes CDR1 MNHEY and CDR2 SMNVEV (reference sequence). Between the trimmed V and J ends, which lost 6 bases and 5 bases, there was a span of 14 bases. CDR3: CASSFRAPHNEQFF. CDR3 coding DNA: TGTGCCAGCAGCTTCAGGGCCCCACACAATGAGCAGTTCTTC.

In this sample, this clone turned up a few times. The rearrangement links TRBV28 to TRBJ2-1; D possibly corresponds to TRBD1 (5 bases). Germline assignment: CDR1 MDHEN and CDR2 SYDVKM. Trimming removed 3 bases at V and 3 bases at J, with 18 bases between. This CDR3 has 17 amino acids. This CDR3 reads CASSLSGFRTGYNEQFF. CDR3 in DNA: TGTGCCAGCAGTTTGAGTGGGTTTAGAACAGGCTACAATGAGCAGTTCTTC.

The V gene is TRBV19, the J gene TRBJ1-5; a weak D match, TRBD1 (6 bases). This CDR3 contains 15 residues. Between the trimmed V and J ends, which lost 4 bases and 0 bases, there was a span of 10 bases. Germline V gives CDR1 LNHDA, CDR2 SQIVND (reference sequence). The CDR3 DNA follows: TGTGCCAGTAGTAGACAGGCCTTTAGCAATCAGCCCCAGCATTTT. It yields the protein CASSRQAFSNQPQHF.

The chain joins TRBV5-6 to TRBJ1-3; D is unclear. Germline CDR1 is SGHDT and CDR2 is YYEEEE. This CDR3 spans 13 amino acids. V was pared by 3 bases and J by 0 bases, with 4 bases between. DNA for the CDR3: TGTGCCAGCAGCTGGGACTCTGGAAACACCATATATTTT. It translates to CASSWDSGNTIYF.

The table lists this clone with a few counts. V usage is TRBV6-6 and J usage is TRBJ1-1; the match to TRBD1 covers 10 bases. Looked up from germline, CDR1 is MNHNY and CDR2 is SVGAGI (reference sequence). Trimming removed 6 bases from V and 11 bases from J; junction bases left unmatched: 12. The CDR3 has 14 amino acids. The CDR3 nucleotides are TGTGCCAGCAGGTTCCTCCAGGGACAGGGGTATGCTTTCTTT. It codes for CASRFLQGQGYAFF.

The chain is built from TRBV5-1 and TRBJ2-1; D may be TRBD2 (6 bases). Trimming removed 0 bases at V and 5 bases at J, with 12 bases between. The length of the CDR3 is 15 residues. The germline V gene has CDR1 SGHRS and CDR2 YFSETQ. For the CDR3, the DNA is TGCGCCAGCAGCTTGGGGCTAGCGCTAAACAATGAGCAGTTCTTC. It is translated as CASSLGLALNNEQFF.